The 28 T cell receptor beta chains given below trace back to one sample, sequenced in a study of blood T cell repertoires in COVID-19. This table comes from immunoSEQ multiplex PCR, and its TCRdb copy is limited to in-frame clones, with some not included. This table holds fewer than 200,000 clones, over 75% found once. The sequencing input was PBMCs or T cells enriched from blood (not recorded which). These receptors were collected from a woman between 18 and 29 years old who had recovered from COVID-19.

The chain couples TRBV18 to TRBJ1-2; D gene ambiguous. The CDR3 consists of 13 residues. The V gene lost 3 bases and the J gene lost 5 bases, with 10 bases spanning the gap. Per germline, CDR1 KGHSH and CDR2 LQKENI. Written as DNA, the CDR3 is TGTGCCAGCTCACCGTCGGTCGATTATGGCTACACCTTC. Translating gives CASSPSVDYGYTF. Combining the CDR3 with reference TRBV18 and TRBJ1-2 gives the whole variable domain NAGVMQNPRHLVRRRGQEARLRCSPMKGHSHVYWYRQLPEEGLKFMVYLQKENIIDESGMPKERFSAEFPKEGPSILRIQQVVRGDSAAYFCASSPSVDYGYTFGSGTRLTVV.

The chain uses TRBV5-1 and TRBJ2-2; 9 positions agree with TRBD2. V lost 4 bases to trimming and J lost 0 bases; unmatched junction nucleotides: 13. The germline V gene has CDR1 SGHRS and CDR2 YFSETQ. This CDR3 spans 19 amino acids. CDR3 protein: CASSPGVAGGPTNTGELFF. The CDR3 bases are TGCGCCAGCAGCCCTGGAGTGGCGGGAGGGCCTACGAACACCGGGGAGCTGTTTTTT.

This CDR3 is CAISPGQETQYF. As DNA, the CDR3 is TGTGCCATCAGTCCGGGACAAGAGACCCAGTACTTC. This chain links TRBV10-3 with TRBJ2-5, with D perhaps matching TRBD2 (5 bases). V gave up 5 bases and J gave up 2 bases, with 6 bases separating them. The CDR3 spans 12 residues. Germline loops: CDR1 ENHRY, CDR2 SYGVKD.

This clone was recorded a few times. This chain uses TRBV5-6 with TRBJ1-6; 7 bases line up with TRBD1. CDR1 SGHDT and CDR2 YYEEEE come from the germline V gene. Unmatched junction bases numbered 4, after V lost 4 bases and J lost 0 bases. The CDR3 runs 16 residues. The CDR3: CASSPGDSSYNSPLHF. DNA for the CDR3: TGTGCCAGCAGCCCCGGGGACAGCTCCTATAATTCACCCCTCCACTTT.

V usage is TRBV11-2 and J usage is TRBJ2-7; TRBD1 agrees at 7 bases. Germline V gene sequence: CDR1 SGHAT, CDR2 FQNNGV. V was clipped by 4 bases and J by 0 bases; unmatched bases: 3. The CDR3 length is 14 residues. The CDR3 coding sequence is TGTGCCAGCAGCTCGGACAGGATCTCCTACGAGCAGTACTTC. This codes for CASSSDRISYEQYF.

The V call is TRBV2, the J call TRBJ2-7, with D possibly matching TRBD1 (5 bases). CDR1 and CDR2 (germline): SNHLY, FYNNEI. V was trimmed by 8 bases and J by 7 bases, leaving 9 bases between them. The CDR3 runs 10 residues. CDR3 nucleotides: TGTGCCAGCGGGGCAGTTGAGCAGTACTTC. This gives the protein CASGAVEQYF.

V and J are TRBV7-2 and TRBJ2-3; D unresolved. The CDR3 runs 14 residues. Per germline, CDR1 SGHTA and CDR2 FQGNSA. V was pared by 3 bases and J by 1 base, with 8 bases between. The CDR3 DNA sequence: TGTGCCAGCAGCTTTGGCCCACGCACAGATACGCAGTATTTT. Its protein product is CASSFGPRTDTQYF. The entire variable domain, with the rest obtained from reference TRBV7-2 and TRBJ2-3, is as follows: GAGVSQSPSNKVTEKGKDVELRCDPISGHTALYWYRQSLGQGLEFLIYFQGNSAPDKSGLPSDRFSAERTGGSVSTLTIQRTQQEDSAVYLCASSFGPRTDTQYFGPGTRLTVL.

The CDR3 sequence: CASSSLGGRDEQFF. The DNA for the CDR3 is TGTGCCAGCAGTTCCTTGGGAGGAAGGGATGAGCAGTTCTTC. The J gene is TRBJ2-1, the V gene TRBV2; D is perhaps TRBD2 (6 bases). V shed 5 bases and J shed 8 bases, with 16 bases lying between them. CDR3 length: 14 amino acids. The germline V gene encodes CDR1 SNHLY and CDR2 FYNNEI.

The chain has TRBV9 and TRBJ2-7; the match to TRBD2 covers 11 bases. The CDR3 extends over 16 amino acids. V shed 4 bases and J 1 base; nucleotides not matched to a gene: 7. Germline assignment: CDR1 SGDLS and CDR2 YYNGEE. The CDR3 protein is CASSPRIAGGSYEQYF. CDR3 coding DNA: TGTGCCAGCAGCCCCCGGATAGCGGGAGGGTCCTACGAGCAGTACTTC.

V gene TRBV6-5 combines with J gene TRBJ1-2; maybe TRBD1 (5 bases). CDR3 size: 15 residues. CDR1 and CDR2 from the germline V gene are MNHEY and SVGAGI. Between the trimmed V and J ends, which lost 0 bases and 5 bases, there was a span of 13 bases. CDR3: CASSYSVTDLYGYTF. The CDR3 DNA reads TGTGCCAGCAGTTACTCAGTGACAGACCTGTATGGCTACACCTTC.

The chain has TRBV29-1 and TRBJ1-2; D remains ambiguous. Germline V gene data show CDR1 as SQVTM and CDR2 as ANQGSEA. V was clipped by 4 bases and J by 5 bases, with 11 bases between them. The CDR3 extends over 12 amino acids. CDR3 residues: CSVARGGYGYTF. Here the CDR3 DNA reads TGCAGCGTTGCCCGGGGTGGGTATGGCTACACCTTC.

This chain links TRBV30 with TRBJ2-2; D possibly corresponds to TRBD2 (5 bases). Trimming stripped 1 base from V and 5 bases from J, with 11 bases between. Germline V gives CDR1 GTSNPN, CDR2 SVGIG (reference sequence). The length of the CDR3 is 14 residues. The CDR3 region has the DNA TGTGCCTGGAGTGACGGACTGGGGACCGGGGAGCTGTTTTTT. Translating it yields CAWSDGLGTGELFF.

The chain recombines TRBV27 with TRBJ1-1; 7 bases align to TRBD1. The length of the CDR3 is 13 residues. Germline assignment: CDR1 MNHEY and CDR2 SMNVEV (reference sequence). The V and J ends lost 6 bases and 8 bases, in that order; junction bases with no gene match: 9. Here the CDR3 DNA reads TGTGCCAGCAGCTTACAGGGGCCCCAAGAAGCTTTCTTT. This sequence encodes CASSLQGPQEAFF.

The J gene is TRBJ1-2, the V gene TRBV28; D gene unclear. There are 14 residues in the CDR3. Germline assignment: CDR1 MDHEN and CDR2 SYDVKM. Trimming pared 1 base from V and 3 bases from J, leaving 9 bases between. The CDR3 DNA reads TGTGCCAGCAGTTTATCAAGAGGTTACTATGGCTACACCTTC. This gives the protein CASSLSRGYYGYTF.

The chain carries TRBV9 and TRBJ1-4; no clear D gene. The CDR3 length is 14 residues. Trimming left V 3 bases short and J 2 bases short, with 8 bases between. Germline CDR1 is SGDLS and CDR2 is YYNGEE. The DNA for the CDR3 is TGTGCCAGCAGCGAGGCAGCGACTAATGAAAAACTGTTTTTT. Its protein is CASSEAATNEKLFF. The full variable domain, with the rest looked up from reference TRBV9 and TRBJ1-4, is DSGVTQTPKHLITATGQRVTLRCSPRSGDLSVYWYQQSLDQGLQFLIQYYNGEERAKGNILERFSAQQFPDLHSELNLSSLELGDSALYFCASSEAATNEKLFFGSGTQLSVL.

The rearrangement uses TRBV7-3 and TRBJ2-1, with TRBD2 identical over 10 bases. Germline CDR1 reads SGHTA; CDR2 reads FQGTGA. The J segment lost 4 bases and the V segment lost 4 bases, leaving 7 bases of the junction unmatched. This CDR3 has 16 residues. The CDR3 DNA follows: TGTGCCAGCAGCTCGATAGCGGGAGGAATATACAATGAGCAGTTCTTC. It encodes CASSSIAGGIYNEQFF.

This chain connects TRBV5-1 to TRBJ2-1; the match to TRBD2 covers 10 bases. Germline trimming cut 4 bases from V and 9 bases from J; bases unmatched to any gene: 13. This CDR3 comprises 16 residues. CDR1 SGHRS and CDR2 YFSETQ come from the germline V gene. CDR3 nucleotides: TGCGCCAGCAGCCTAACCGGGACTAGCGAGGCCACTGAGCAGTTCTTC. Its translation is CASSLTGTSEATEQFF.

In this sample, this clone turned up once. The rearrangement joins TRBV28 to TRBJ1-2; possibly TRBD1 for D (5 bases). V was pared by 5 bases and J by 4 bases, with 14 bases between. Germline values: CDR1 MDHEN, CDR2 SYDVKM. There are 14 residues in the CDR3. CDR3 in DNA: TGTGCCAGCAGTACAAACCAGGGTCCCTATGGCTACACCTTC. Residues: CASSTNQGPYGYTF.

The CDR3 nucleotides read TGTGCCAGCAGTTATCTGTCGACAGGGGGTAGTGAAAAACTGTTTTTT. Protein product: CASSYLSTGGSEKLFF. V is TRBV6-5 and J is TRBJ1-4, with TRBD1 matching 9 bases. This CDR3 has 16 residues. Germline V gives CDR1 MNHEY, CDR2 SVGAGI. V shed 3 bases and J 7 bases; nucleotides not matched to a gene: 9.

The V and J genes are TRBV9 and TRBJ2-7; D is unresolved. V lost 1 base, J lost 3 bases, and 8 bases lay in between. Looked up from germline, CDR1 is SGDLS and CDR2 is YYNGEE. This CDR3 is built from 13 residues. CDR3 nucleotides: TGTGCCAGCAGCGTATCGGGTGGCTACGAGCAGTACTTC. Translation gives CASSVSGGYEQYF. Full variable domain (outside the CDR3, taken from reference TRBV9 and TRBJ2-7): DSGVTQTPKHLITATGQRVTLRCSPRSGDLSVYWYQQSLDQGLQFLIQYYNGEERAKGNILERFSAQQFPDLHSELNLSSLELGDSALYFCASSVSGGYEQYFGPGTRLTVT.

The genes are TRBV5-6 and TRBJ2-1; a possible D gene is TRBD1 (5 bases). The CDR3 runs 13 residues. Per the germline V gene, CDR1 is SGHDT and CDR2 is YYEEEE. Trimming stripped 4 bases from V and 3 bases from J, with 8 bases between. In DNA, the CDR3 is TGTGCCAGCAGCCCGGACAACTACAATGAGCAGTTCTTC. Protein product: CASSPDNYNEQFF.

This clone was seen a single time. This CDR3 reads CASSYSVGVSGETQYF. The CDR3 DNA is TGTGCCAGCAGTTACTCGGTCGGGGTTTCGGGAGAGACCCAGTACTTC. The chain recombines TRBV6-5 with TRBJ2-5; D may be TRBD2 (5 bases). CDR1 and CDR2 (germline): MNHEY, SVGAGI. The CDR3 sequence is 16 residues long. Trimming took off 0 bases at V and 4 bases at J, with 15 bases between the two ends.

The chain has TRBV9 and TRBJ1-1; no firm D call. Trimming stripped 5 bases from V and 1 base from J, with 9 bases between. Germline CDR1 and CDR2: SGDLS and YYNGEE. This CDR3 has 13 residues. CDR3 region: CASRSTENTEAFF. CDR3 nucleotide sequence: TGTGCCAGCAGGTCTACAGAGAACACTGAAGCTTTCTTT.

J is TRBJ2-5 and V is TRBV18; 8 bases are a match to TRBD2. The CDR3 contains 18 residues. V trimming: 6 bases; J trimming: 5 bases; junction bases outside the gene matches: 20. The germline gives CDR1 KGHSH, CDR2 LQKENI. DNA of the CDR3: TGTGCCAGCTCCGTCACTCGGGCCAGCGGGGGAATCGGTGAGACCCAGTACTTC. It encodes CASSVTRASGGIGETQYF.

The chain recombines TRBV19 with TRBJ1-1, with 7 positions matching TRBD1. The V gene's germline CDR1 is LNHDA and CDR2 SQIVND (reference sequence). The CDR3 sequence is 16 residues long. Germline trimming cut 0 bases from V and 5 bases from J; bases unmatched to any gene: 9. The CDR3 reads CASSIDTTGVRTEAFF. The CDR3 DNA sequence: TGTGCCAGTAGTATAGATACAACAGGGGTTCGGACTGAAGCTTTCTTT.

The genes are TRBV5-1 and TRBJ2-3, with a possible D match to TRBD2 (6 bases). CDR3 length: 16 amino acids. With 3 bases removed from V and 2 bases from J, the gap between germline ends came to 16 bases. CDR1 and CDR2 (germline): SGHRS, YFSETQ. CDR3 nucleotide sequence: TGCGCCAGCAGCTGGAGGTTAGCGGAATCCACAGATACGCAGTATTTT. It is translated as CASSWRLAESTDTQYF. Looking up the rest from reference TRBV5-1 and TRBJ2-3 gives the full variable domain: KAGVTQTPRYLIKTRGQQVTLSCSPISGHRSVSWYQQTPGQGLQFLFEYFSETQRNKGNFPGRFSGRQFSNSRSEMNVSTLELGDSALYLCASSWRLAESTDTQYFGPGTRLTVL.

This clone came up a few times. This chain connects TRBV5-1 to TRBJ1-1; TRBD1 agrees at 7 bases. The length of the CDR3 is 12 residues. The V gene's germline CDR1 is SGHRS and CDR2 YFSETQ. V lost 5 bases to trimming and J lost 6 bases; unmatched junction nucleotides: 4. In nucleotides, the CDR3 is TGCGCCAGCAGAGAAGGGGGCCCTGAAGCTTTCTTT. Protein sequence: CASREGGPEAFF.

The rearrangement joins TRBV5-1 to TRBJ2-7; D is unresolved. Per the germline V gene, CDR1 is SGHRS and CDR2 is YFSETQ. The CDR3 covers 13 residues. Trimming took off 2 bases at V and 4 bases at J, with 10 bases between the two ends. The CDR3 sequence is CASSFGGDYEQYF. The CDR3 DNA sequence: TGCGCCAGCAGCTTTGGCGGAGATTACGAGCAGTACTTC. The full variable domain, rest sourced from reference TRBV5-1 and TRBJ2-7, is KAGVTQTPRYLIKTRGQQVTLSCSPISGHRSVSWYQQTPGQGLQFLFEYFSETQRNKGNFPGRFSGRQFSNSRSEMNVSTLELGDSALYLCASSFGGDYEQYFGPGTRLTVT.